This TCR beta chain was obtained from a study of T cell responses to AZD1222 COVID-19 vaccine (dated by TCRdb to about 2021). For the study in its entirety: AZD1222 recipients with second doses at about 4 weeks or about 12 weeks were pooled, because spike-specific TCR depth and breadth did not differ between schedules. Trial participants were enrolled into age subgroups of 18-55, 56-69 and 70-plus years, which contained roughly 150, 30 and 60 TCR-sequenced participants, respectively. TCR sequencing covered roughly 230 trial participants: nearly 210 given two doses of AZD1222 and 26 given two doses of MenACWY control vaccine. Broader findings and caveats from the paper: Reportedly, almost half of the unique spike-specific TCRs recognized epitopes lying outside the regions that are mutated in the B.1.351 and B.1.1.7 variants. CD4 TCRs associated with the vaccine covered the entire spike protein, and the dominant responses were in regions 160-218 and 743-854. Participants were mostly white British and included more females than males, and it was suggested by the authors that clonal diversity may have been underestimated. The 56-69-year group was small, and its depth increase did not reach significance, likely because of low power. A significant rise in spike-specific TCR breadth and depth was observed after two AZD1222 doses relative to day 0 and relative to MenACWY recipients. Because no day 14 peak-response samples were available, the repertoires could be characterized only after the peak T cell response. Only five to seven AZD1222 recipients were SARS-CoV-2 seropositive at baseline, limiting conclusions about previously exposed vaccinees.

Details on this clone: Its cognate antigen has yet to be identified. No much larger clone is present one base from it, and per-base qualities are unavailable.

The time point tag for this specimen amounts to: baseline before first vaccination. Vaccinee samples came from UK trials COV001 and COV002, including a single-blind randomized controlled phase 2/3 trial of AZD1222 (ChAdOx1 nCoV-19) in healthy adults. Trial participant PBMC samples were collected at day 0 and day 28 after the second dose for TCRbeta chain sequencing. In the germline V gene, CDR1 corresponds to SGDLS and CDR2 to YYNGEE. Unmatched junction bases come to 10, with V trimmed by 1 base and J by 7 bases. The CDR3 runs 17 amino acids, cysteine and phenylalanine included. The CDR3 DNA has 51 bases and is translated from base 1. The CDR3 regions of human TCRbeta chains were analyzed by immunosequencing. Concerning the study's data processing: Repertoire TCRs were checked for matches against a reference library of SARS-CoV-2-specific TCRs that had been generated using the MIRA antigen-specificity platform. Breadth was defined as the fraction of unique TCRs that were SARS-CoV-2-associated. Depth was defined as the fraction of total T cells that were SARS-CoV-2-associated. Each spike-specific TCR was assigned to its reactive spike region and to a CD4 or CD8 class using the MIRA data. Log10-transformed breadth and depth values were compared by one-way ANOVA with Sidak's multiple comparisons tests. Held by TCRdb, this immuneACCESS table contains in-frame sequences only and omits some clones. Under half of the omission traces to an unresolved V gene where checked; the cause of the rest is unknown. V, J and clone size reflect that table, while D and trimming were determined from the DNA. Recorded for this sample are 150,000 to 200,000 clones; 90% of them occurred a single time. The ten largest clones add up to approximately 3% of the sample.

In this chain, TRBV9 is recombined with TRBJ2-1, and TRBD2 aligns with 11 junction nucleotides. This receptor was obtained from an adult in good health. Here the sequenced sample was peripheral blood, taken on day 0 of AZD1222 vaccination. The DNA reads TGTGCCAGCAGCGTACGACCTAGCGGGGGGTCAGGAAATGAGCAGTTCTTC. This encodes CASSVRPSGGSGNEQFF.